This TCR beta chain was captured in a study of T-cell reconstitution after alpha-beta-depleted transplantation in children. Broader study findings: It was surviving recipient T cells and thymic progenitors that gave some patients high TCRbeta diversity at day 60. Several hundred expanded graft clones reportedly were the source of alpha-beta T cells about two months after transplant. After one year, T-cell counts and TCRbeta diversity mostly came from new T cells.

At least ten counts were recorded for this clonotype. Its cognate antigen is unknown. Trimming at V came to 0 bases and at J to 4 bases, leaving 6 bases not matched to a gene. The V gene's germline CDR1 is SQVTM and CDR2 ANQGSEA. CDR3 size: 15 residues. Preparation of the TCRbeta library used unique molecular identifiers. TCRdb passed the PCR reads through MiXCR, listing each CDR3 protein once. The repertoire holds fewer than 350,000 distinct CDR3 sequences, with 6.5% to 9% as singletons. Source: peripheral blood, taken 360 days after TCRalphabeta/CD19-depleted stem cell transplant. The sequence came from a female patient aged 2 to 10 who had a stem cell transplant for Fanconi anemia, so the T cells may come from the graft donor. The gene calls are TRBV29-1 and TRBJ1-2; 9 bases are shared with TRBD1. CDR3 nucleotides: TGCAGCGTTGAAGACCAGGACAGGGGACGCTATGGCTACACCTTC. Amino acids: CSVEDQDRGRYGYTF.